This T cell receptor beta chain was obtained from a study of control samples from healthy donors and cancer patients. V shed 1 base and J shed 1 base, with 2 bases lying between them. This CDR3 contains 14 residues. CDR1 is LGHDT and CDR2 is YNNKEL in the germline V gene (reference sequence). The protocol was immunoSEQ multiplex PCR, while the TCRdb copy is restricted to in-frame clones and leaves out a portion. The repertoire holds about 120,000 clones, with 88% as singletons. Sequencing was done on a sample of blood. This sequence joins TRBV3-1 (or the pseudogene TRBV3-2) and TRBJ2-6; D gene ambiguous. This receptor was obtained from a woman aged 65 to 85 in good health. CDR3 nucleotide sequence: TGTGCCAGCAGCCAAGGATCTGGGGCCAACGTCCTGACTTTC. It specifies CASSQGSGANVLTF.